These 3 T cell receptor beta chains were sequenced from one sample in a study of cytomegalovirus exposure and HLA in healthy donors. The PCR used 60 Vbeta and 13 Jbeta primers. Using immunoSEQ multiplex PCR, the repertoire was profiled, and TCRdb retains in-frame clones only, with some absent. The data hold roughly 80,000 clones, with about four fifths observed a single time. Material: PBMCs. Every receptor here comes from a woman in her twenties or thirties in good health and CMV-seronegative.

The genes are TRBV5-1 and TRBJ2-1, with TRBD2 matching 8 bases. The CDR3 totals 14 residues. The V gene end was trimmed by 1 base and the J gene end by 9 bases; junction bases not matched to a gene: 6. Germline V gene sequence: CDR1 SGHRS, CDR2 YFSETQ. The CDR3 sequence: CASSLYGGGSEQFF. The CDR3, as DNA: TGCGCCAGCAGCTTGTACGGGGGGGGGTCTGAGCAGTTCTTC.

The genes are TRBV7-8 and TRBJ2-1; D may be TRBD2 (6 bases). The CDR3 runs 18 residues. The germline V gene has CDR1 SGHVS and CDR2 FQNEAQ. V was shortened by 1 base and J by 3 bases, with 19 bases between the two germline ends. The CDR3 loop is CASSLERRGGSNYNEQFF. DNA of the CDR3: TGTGCCAGCAGCTTAGAAAGGAGGGGTGGTTCCAACTACAATGAGCAGTTCTTC.

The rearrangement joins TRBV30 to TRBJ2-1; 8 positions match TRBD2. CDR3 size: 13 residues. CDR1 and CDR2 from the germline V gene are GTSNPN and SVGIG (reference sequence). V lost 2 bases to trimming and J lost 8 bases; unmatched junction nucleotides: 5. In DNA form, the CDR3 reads TGTGCCTGGAGTCCGGGGGGGATTGATGAGCAGTTCTTC. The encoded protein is CAWSPGGIDEQFF.